The entry below describes one T cell receptor beta chain. The same CDR3 is also encoded by other DNA sequences in this sample. The data stem from a study of cytomegalovirus exposure and HLA in healthy donors. PCR involved 60 Vbeta and 13 Jbeta primers. Sequencing used immunoSEQ multiplex PCR; TCRdb keeps in-frame clones, though not all of them. The sample holds more than 150,000 clones, more than 75% seen once. This CDR3 region has 14 residues. V shed 2 bases and J 3 bases; nucleotides not matched to a gene: 3. The germline CDR1 and CDR2 sequences are SGHRS and YFSETQ. V usage is TRBV5-1 and J usage is TRBJ2-7; the match to TRBD2 covers 9 bases. Sequencing used PBMCs. The clonotype was recovered from a woman in her 30s in good health and CMV-seropositive. CDR3 in amino acids: CASSLLAGDYEQYF. DNA of the CDR3: TGCGCCAGCAGCTTATTAGCGGGGGACTACGAGCAGTACTTC.